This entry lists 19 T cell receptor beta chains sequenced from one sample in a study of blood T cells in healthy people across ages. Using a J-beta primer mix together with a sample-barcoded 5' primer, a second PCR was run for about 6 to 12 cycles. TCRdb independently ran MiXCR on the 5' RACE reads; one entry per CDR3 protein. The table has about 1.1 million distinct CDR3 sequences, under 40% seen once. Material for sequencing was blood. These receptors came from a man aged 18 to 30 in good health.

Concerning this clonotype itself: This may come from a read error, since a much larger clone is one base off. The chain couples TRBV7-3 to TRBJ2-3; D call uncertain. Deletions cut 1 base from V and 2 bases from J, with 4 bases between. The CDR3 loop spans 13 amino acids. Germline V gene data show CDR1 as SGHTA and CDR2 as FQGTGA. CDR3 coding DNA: TGTGCCAGCAGCTTAATGAACACAGATACGCAGTATTTT. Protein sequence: CASSLMNTDTQYF.

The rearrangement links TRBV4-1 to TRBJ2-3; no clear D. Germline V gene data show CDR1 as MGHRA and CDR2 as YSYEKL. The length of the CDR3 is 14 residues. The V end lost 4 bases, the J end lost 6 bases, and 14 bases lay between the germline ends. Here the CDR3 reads CASSLGVPGDTQYF. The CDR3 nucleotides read TGCGCCAGCAGCCTTGGCGTCCCTGGCGATACGCAGTATTTT.

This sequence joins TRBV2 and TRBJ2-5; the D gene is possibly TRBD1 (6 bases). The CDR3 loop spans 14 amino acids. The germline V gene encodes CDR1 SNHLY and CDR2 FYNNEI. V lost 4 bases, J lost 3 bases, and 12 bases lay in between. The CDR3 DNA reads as TGTGCCAGCAGTGTCAGGGGAATGGAAGAGACCCAGTACTTC. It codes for CASSVRGMEETQYF. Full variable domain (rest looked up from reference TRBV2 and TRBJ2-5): EPEVTQTPSHQVTQMGQEVILRCVPISNHLYFYWYRQILGQKVEFLVSFYNNEISEKSEIFDDQFSVERPDGSNFTLKIRSTKLEDSAMYFCASSVRGMEETQYFGPGTRLLVL.

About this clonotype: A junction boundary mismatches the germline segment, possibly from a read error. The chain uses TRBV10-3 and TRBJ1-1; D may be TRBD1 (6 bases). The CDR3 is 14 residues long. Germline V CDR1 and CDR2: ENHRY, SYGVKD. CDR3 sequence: CATQGSGMNTGAFF. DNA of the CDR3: TGTGCCACACAGGGTAGTGGGATGAACACTGGAGCTTTCTTT.

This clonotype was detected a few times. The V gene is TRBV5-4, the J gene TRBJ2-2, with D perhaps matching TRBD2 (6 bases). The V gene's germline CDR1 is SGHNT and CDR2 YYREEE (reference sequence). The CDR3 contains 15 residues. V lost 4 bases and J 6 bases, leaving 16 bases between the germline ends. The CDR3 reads CASSGGAGPPGELFF. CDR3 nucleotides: TGTGCCAGCAGCGGTGGCGCGGGACCTCCCGGGGAGCTGTTTTTT.

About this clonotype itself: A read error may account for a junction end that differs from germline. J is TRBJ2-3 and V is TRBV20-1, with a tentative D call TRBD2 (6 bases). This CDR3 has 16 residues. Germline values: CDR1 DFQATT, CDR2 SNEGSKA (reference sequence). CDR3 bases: TGCAGTGCTAGAGATCCGTTGGAGGGTGACACAGATGCGCAGTATTTT. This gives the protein CSARDPLEGDTDAQYF.

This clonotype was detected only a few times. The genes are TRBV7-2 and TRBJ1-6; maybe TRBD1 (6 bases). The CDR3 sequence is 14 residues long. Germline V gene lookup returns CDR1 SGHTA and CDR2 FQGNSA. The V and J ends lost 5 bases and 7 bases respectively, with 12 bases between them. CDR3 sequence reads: CASSGQIGNSPLHF. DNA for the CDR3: TGTGCCAGCAGCGGACAGATCGGAAATTCACCCCTCCACTTT.

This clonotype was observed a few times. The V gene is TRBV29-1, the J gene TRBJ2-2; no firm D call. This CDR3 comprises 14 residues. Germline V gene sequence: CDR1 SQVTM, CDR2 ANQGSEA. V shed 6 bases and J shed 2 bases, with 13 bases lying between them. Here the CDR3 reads CSVATQLNTGELFF. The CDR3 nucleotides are TGCAGCGTCGCGACGCAACTTAACACCGGGGAGCTGTTTTTT.

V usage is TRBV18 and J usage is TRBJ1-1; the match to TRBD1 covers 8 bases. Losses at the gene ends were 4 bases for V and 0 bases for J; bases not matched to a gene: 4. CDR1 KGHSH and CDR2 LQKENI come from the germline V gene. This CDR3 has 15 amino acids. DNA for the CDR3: TGTGCCAGCTCACGGGGACAGGCCATGAACACTGAAGCTTTCTTT. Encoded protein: CASSRGQAMNTEAFF.

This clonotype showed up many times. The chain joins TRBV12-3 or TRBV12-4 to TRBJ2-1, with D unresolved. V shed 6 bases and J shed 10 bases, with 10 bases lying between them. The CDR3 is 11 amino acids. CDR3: CASSYGREQFF. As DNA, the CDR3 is TGTGCCAGCAGCTACGGACGGGAGCAGTTCTTC.

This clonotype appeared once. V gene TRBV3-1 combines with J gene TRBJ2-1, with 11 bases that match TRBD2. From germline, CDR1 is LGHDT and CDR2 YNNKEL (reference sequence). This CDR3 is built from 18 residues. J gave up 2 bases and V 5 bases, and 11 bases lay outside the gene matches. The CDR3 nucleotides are TGTGCCAGCAGCGAATCCGGGACTAGCGGAGTAGCCTACAATGAGCAGTTCTTC. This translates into CASSESGTSGVAYNEQFF.

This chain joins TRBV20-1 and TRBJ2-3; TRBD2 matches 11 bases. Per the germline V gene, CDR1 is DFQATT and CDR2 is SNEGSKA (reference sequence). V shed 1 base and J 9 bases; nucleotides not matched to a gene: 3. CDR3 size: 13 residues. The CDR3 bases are TGCAGTGCTAGAGCGCCTAGCGGGGGGACGCAGTATTTT. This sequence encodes CSARAPSGGTQYF.

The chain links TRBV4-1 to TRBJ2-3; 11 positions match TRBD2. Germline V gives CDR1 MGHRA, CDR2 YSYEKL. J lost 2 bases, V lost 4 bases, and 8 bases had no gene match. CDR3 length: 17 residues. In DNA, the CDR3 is TGCGCCAGCAGCCCGCGGGCTAGCGGGGGGAACACAGATACGCAGTATTTT. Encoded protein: CASSPRASGGNTDTQYF.

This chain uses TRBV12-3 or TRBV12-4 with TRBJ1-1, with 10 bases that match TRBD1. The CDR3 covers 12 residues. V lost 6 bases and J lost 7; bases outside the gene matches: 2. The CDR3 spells CASSRTGGEAFF. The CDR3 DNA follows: TGTGCCAGCAGCCGGACAGGGGGTGAAGCTTTCTTT.

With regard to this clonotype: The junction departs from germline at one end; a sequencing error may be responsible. CDR3 DNA: TGCACCAGCAGCCAACCGGGACAAAAGGTCTCAGATACGCAGTATTTT. It translates to CTSSQPGQKVSDTQYF. This sequence joins TRBV4-1 and TRBJ2-3; perhaps TRBD1 as D (6 bases). From germline, CDR1 is MGHRA and CDR2 YSYEKL. The CDR3 loop spans 16 amino acids.

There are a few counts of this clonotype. DNA for the CDR3: TGTGCCAGCAGCTTATCGGAGGGGAACACCGGGGAGCTGTTTTTT. Its protein product is CASSLSEGNTGELFF. V usage is TRBV7-6 and J usage is TRBJ2-2, with D tentatively TRBD2 (6 bases). From germline, CDR1 is SGHVS and CDR2 FNYEAQ. Deletions cut 2 bases from V and 1 base from J, with 8 bases between. The CDR3 covers 15 residues.

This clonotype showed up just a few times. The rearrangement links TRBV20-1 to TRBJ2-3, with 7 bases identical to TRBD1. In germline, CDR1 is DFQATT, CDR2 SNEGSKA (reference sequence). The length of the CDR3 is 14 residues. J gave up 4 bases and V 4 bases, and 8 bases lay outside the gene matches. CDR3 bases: TGCAGTGCTACCCAAGGGGGCTTCGCAGATACGCAGTATTTT. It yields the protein CSATQGGFADTQYF.

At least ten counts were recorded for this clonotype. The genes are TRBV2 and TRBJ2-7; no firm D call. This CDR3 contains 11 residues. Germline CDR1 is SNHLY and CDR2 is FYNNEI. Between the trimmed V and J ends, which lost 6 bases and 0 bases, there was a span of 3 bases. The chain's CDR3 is CASRSSYEQYF. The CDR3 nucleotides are TGTGCCAGCAGGAGCTCCTACGAGCAGTACTTC.

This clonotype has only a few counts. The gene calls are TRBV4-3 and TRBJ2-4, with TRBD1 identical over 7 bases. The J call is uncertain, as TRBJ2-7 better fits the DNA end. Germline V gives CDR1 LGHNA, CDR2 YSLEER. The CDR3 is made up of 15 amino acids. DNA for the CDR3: TGCGCCAGCAGCCAAGGGTCAGGGGGTCTCTACGAGCAGTACTTC. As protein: CASSQGSGGLYEQYF.